This TCR beta chain is from a study of OX40 agonist ivuxolimab in advanced cancers. For context, the study as a whole: The costimulatory receptor OX40 (CD134) was targeted by ivuxolimab, a fully human IgG2 agonistic monoclonal antibody. Intravenous ivuxolimab was administered to patients every 2 weeks at six dose levels: 0.01, 0.1, 0.3, 1.5, 3 and 10 mg/kg. Of the roughly 54 patients in dose escalation, about 20 had hepatocellular carcinoma, roughly 15 had melanoma, 9 had renal cell carcinoma and 9 had head and neck cancer. The dose-escalation cohort was 82.7% male with a mean age of roughly 62 years, ranging from roughly 23 to 85. Patients were allowed to have had prior anti-PD-1, anti-PD-L1 or anti-CTLA-4 therapy, and approximately 41% of the dose-escalation patients had previously received checkpoint inhibitors. Partial responses occurred in three dose-escalation patients, of whom one had hepatocellular carcinoma and two had cutaneous melanoma. The point of sequencing TCRbeta in the periphery was to test whether ivuxolimab changed TCR sequence diversity and drove clonal T-cell expansion. The paper describes the monotherapy dose-escalation part (N of about 52 patients) of the phase I trial of ivuxolimab.

Comment on this clone: This clone's antigen is unknown. Base qualities were left out, and no much larger clone turns up one base away.

Beyond this particular receptor, the publication reports: After ivuxolimab, more expanded clones were found on average in CD8+ T cells than in CD4+ T cells. Partial responders in the 0.1-3.0 mg/kg groups had among the lowest normalized peripheral clonal expansion, especially among CD8+ T cells. Low levels of normalized T-cell clonal expansion were also seen in some patients who did not respond. At doses of 0.1 to 3.0 mg/kg, clonal expansion of both CD4+ and CD8+ blood T cells was observed from baseline to week 6. Which antigens the clonally expanded peripheral T cells were specific for was not determined.

Measured from the cysteine to the phenylalanine, the CDR3 is 14 residues long. Only the CDR3 DNA is retained, 42 bases long and in frame from the first base. From a lookup of the germline V gene, CDR1 and CDR2 are SGHNT and YENEEA. Deletion took 5 bases off V and 4 bases off J, with a span of 14 bases between the germline ends. Genomic DNA was extracted from sorted cells for sequencing of the TCRbeta CDR3 region. TCRbeta CDR3 regions were sequenced using the immunoSEQ Assay. TCRdb holds this immuneACCESS table with in-frame rearrangements only. Some clones are missing; in checked studies, unresolved V genes explain under half, and the rest has no known cause. The sample records about 41,000 clones, approximately 89% of which are singletons. Of the sample, 3.5% to 4% is held by the ten largest clones. Patients with a history of autoimmune disease or receiving systemic immunosuppression were excluded from the trial. Peripheral blood for TCR sequencing was drawn from every dose cohort at baseline, at cycle 4 day 1 and at cycle 7 day 1. Samples came from an open-label, multicenter, first-in-human phase I dose-escalation trial of ivuxolimab. The trial enrolled adults with locally advanced or metastatic head and neck squamous cell, hepatocellular, melanoma or renal cell carcinoma. Before TCR sequencing, CD4+ T cells and CD8+ T cells from peripheral blood were sorted into separate populations.

The receptor's source is an adult with an advanced solid tumor such as melanoma, head and neck, liver or kidney cancer. Sequencing used CD4+ or CD8+ T cells sorted from blood, obtained in a trial of the OX40 agonist ivuxolimab. The rearranged segments are TRBV11-3 and TRBJ2-5; TRBD2 is perhaps the D gene, given 7 matching bases. The nucleotide sequence reads as follows: TGTGCCAGCAGCAAAGGGGGGGGCTCAGAGACCCAGTACTTC. It translates as CASSKGGGSETQYF.